The 16 T cell receptor beta chains reported below all come from one sample, sequenced in a study of T cell changes during pregnancy in multiple sclerosis. The table came from immunoSEQ multiplex PCR; TCRdb's copy has only in-frame clones and leaves some out. The sample consists of 79,000 or so clones, approximately 90% of them appearing once. The sequenced sample was peripheral blood, obtained in the first trimester of pregnancy. These receptors originate from a female donor in good health, enrolled as a control in a pregnancy study.

The chain uses TRBV7-3 and TRBJ2-7, with D perhaps matching TRBD2 (5 bases). This CDR3 is 14 amino acids long. CDR1 and CDR2 (germline): SGHTA, FQGTGA. Between the trimmed V and J ends, which lost 4 bases and 0 bases, there was a span of 10 bases. The CDR3 region is CASSSPGDSYEQYF. Here the CDR3 DNA reads TGTGCCAGCAGCTCCCCCGGGGACTCCTACGAGCAGTACTTC. Full variable domain (missing parts from reference TRBV7-3 and TRBJ2-7): GAGVSQTPSNKVTEKGKYVELRCDPISGHTALYWYRQSLGQGPEFLIYFQGTGAADDSGLPNDRFFAVRPEGSVSTLKIQRTERGDSAVYLCASSSPGDSYEQYFGPGTRLTVT.

The chain uses TRBV27 and TRBJ2-6; D perhaps matches TRBD1 (5 bases). The CDR3 is 13 amino acids. CDR1 is MNHEY and CDR2 is SMNVEV in the germline V gene (reference sequence). With 10 bases removed from V and 4 bases from J, the gap between germline ends came to 11 bases. CDR3 DNA: TGTGCCACGCTGGGGCTCGGGGCCAACGTCCTGACTTTC. The encoded protein is CATLGLGANVLTF.

J is TRBJ2-7 and V is TRBV5-4; possible D gene TRBD2, 5 bases. Germline V gene lookup returns CDR1 SGHNT and CDR2 YYREEE (reference sequence). This CDR3 has 16 amino acids. The V end lost 3 bases, the J end lost 2 bases, and 18 bases lay between the germline ends. The CDR3 DNA is TGTGCCAGCAGCTCGTCCCGGGATATCACTACCTACGAGCAGTACTTC. Amino acids: CASSSSRDITTYEQYF.

This chain uses TRBV7-9 with TRBJ2-5; 7 bases fit TRBD1. The CDR3 consists of 16 residues. V gave up 5 bases and J gave up 2 bases; unmatched junction bases: 11. Germline V gene sequence: CDR1 SEHNR, CDR2 FQNEAQ (reference sequence). CDR3 sequence: CASSPWTGDVQETQYF. The DNA of the CDR3 is TGTGCCAGCAGCCCATGGACAGGCGACGTTCAAGAGACCCAGTACTTC.

The chain joins TRBV7-2 to TRBJ2-3; perhaps TRBD1 as D (5 bases). The V and J ends lost 3 bases and 4 bases respectively, with 8 bases between them. CDR1 is SGHTA, CDR2 FQGNSA, per germline. The CDR3 sequence is 13 residues long. This chain's CDR3 is CASSFDRADTQYF. The CDR3 region has the DNA TGTGCCAGCAGCTTTGACAGAGCAGATACGCAGTATTTT.

This chain links TRBV27 with TRBJ2-1, with a possible D match to TRBD2 (7 bases). V was shortened by 3 bases and J by 6 bases, with 15 bases between the two germline ends. This CDR3 is 15 amino acids long. In germline, CDR1 is MNHEY, CDR2 SMNVEV (reference sequence). CDR3 DNA sequence: TGTGCCAGCAGTTTGGAGGGGGGGGGATCCAATGAGCAGTTCTTC. This translates into CASSLEGGGSNEQFF.

This sequence joins TRBV5-6 and TRBJ1-2; TRBD1 agrees at 9 bases. CDR1 is SGHDT, CDR2 YYEEEE, per germline. V dropped 1 base and J dropped 7; count of bases not matched to a gene: 2. The CDR3 is 13 amino acids. DNA of the CDR3: TGTGCCAGCAGCTTGCAACAGGGGGCTGGCTACACCTTC. It is translated as CASSLQQGAGYTF.

The chain employs TRBV29-1 and TRBJ1-4; no firm D call. This CDR3 contains 12 residues. Trimming stripped 5 bases from V and 4 bases from J, with 8 bases between. In germline, CDR1 is SQVTM, CDR2 ANQGSEA. This CDR3 is CSVRSHNEKLFF. The CDR3 coding sequence is TGCAGCGTTCGGAGCCATAATGAAAAACTGTTTTTT.

In its sample, this clone was seen once. The chain links TRBV11-1 to TRBJ1-3; D possibly corresponds to TRBD1 (5 bases). Trimming took off 5 bases at V and 0 bases at J, with 8 bases between the two ends. CDR1 is SGHAT and CDR2 is FQDESV in the germline V gene (reference sequence). This CDR3 has 14 amino acids. CDR3 region: CASSRQRSGNTIYF. CDR3 nucleotide sequence: TGTGCCAGCAGCCGACAGCGCTCTGGAAACACCATATATTTT.

This clone was seen just once. The chain joins TRBV9 to TRBJ1-2, with D possibly TRBD1 on 6 matching bases. The CDR3 has 14 residues. Deletions cut 3 bases from V and 1 base from J, with 10 bases between. Germline loops: CDR1 SGDLS, CDR2 YYNGEE. The CDR3 loop reads CASSEEQGNYGYTF. For the CDR3, the DNA is TGTGCCAGCAGCGAAGAACAGGGTAACTATGGCTACACCTTC.

The genes are TRBV5-1 and TRBJ1-6; 8 bases are shared with TRBD1. V shed 4 bases, J shed 5 bases, and the junction held 14 bases outside the gene matches. Germline loops: CDR1 SGHRS, CDR2 YFSETQ. There are 18 residues in the CDR3. CDR3 DNA: TGCGCCAGCAGCCGGACAGGGACTCCCCTCTTGGATAATTCACCCCTCCACTTT. This sequence encodes CASSRTGTPLLDNSPLHF. The variable domain in full, completed from reference TRBV5-1 and TRBJ1-6, reads KAGVTQTPRYLIKTRGQQVTLSCSPISGHRSVSWYQQTPGQGLQFLFEYFSETQRNKGNFPGRFSGRQFSNSRSEMNVSTLELGDSALYLCASSRTGTPLLDNSPLHFGNGTRLTVT.

This clone was counted a few times. The chain is built from TRBV4-2 and TRBJ1-6; maybe TRBD1 (6 bases). The CDR3 has 15 residues. V was clipped by 2 bases and J by 1 base, with 6 bases between them. Germline V lookup: CDR1 LGHNA, CDR2 YNFKEQ. CDR3 DNA: TGTGCCAGCAGCCAAACAGGGTCCTATAATTCACCCCTCCACTTT. This gives the protein CASSQTGSYNSPLHF.

The chain recombines TRBV27 with TRBJ1-5, with a weak D call TRBD1 (6 bases). Germline CDR1 is MNHEY and CDR2 is SMNVEV (reference sequence). V lost 8 bases, J lost 9 bases, and 17 bases lay in between. CDR3 size: 13 residues. This chain's CDR3 is CASGSTRGRPQHF. The CDR3 nucleotides are TGTGCCAGCGGATCAACCAGGGGTCGGCCCCAGCATTTT.

This clone was counted only a few times. The chain joins TRBV14 to TRBJ1-1; no definite D call. Germline V CDR1 and CDR2: SGHDN, FVKESK. CDR3 length equals 13 residues. V lost 4 bases and J lost 1, with 7 bases in between. This CDR3 reads CASSLEGNTEAFF. The CDR3, as DNA: TGTGCCAGCAGCCTTGAGGGGAACACTGAAGCTTTCTTT.

This chain links TRBV27 with TRBJ2-4, with a possible D match to TRBD2 (7 bases). The CDR3 is 14 residues long. CDR1 is MNHEY, CDR2 SMNVEV, per germline (reference sequence). Trimming took 2 bases from V and 9 from J, leaving 14 bases between them. For the CDR3, the DNA is TGTGCCAGCAGTTTAAGGGGGGGGGCGGGCATTCAGTACTTC. Its translation is CASSLRGGAGIQYF.

This chain joins TRBV7-8 and TRBJ2-1; 7 bases match TRBD2. V trimming: 5 bases; J trimming: 2 bases; junction bases outside the gene matches: 6. This CDR3 spans 15 amino acids. Germline CDR1 SGHVS, CDR2 FQNEAQ. DNA for the CDR3: TGTGCCAGCAGCACCTCGACTAGCACCTACAATGAGCAGTTCTTC. It codes for CASSTSTSTYNEQFF. The whole variable domain, filled in from reference TRBV7-8 and TRBJ2-1, reads GAGVSQSPRYKVAKRGQDVALRCDPISGHVSLFWYQQALGQGPEFLTYFQNEAQLDKSGLPSDRFFAERPEGSVSTLKIQRTQQEDSAVYLCASSTSTSTYNEQFFGPGTRLTVL.